This entry lists 16 T cell receptor beta chains sequenced from one sample in a study of blood T cell repertoires in COVID-19. Libraries were prepared by immunoSEQ multiplex PCR; TCRdb keeps only in-frame clonotypes and omits some of them. Here the sample spans roughly 200,000 clones, 80% to 90% being singletons. Sequenced material: peripheral blood. The receptors come from a woman aged 40-49 years with COVID-19, enrolled during active disease.

This clone was picked up one time. The same CDR3 can be traced to other DNA sequences in this sample. The genes are TRBV19 and TRBJ1-5, with D possibly TRBD1 on 5 matching bases. CDR1 is LNHDA, CDR2 SQIVND, per germline (reference sequence). CDR3 length: 14 residues. Trimming removed 4 bases from V and 7 bases from J, with 14 bases in between. CDR3 in amino acids: CASSTQGYGQPQHF. The CDR3 DNA reads TGTGCCAGTAGTACGCAGGGTTACGGCCAGCCCCAGCATTTT.

The rearrangement uses TRBV10-2 and TRBJ2-5, with 9 nucleotides matching TRBD1. This CDR3 spans 16 amino acids. The V segment lost 4 bases and the J segment 4 bases; nucleotides outside the gene matches: 10. The V gene's germline CDR1 is WSHSY and CDR2 SAAADI. The CDR3 spells CASSGPNTGGGETQYF. CDR3 DNA sequence: TGCGCCAGCAGTGGCCCGAATACAGGGGGCGGAGAGACCCAGTACTTC.

This clone was counted only a few times. This chain links TRBV2 with TRBJ2-2, with D hard to call. Germline CDR1 is SNHLY and CDR2 is FYNNEI. V dropped 6 bases and J dropped 0 bases, with 17 bases sitting between them. This CDR3 is 17 amino acids long. CDR3 sequence: CASRPPLLTANTGELFF. CDR3 in DNA: TGTGCCAGCAGACCGCCCTTACTTACAGCGAACACCGGGGAGCTGTTTTTT.

In DNA form, the CDR3 reads TGTGCCAGCAGCCTGTTTGGGGGACAGGAGAACACTGAAGCTTTCTTT. It is translated as CASSLFGGQENTEAFF. The J gene is TRBJ1-1, the V gene TRBV3-1 (or the pseudogene TRBV3-2); the match to TRBD1 covers 8 bases. CDR1 and CDR2 (germline): LGHDT, YNNKEL (reference sequence). This CDR3 spans 16 amino acids. The V segment lost 4 bases and the J segment 1 base; nucleotides outside the gene matches: 8.

This clone was picked up a small number of times. This sequence joins TRBV19 and TRBJ2-3; D not resolved. The V gene lost 6 bases and the J gene lost 2 bases, with 6 bases spanning the gap. Germline V lookup: CDR1 LNHDA, CDR2 SQIVND (reference sequence). The CDR3 sequence is 12 residues long. Here the CDR3 DNA reads TGTGCCAGTAGGAGCTACACAGATACGCAGTATTTT. As protein: CASRSYTDTQYF.

The genes are TRBV5-1 and TRBJ2-2; 8 positions match TRBD1. Germline assignment: CDR1 SGHRS and CDR2 YFSETQ. Trimming at V came to 4 bases and at J to 4 bases, leaving 12 bases not matched to a gene. This CDR3 contains 17 residues. DNA of the CDR3: TGCGCCAGCAGCGTGGGGCATCCCGACAGGGGCACCGGGGAGCTGTTTTTT. This translates into CASSVGHPDRGTGELFF. The variable domain in full, with the rest retrieved from reference TRBV5-1 and TRBJ2-2, is KAGVTQTPRYLIKTRGQQVTLSCSPISGHRSVSWYQQTPGQGLQFLFEYFSETQRNKGNFPGRFSGRQFSNSRSEMNVSTLELGDSALYLCASSVGHPDRGTGELFFGEGSRLTVL.

The CDR3 protein is CASHRGGQAINSPLHF. The CDR3 DNA is TGCGCCAGCCACCGGGGGGGACAAGCTATTAATTCACCCCTCCACTTT. The chain links TRBV5-1 to TRBJ1-6; D is possibly TRBD1 (6 bases). This CDR3 is 16 amino acids long. V was shortened by 7 bases and J by 6 bases, with 20 bases between the two germline ends. Per germline, CDR1 SGHRS and CDR2 YFSETQ.

The chain links TRBV2 to TRBJ2-7; 7 nucleotides agree with TRBD1. Germline lookup yields CDR1 SNHLY and CDR2 FYNNEI. V was pared by 10 bases and J by 5 bases, with 8 bases of the junction left unmatched. This CDR3 spans 12 amino acids. For the CDR3, the DNA is TGTGCCAACAAGATGGGACAGAACGAGCAGTACTTC. Translation gives CANKMGQNEQYF.

The chain uses TRBV5-6 and TRBJ1-1; TRBD1 matches at 7 bases. Trimming removed 0 bases from V and 1 base from J; junction bases left unmatched: 0. CDR3 size: 14 residues. Looked up from germline, CDR1 is SGHDT and CDR2 is YYEEEE. This chain's CDR3 is CASSLDRGNTEAFF. CDR3 sequence (DNA): TGTGCCAGCAGCTTGGACAGGGGGAACACTGAAGCTTTCTTT. The complete variable domain, with remaining parts taken from reference TRBV5-6 and TRBJ1-1, reads DAGVTQSPTHLIKTRGQQVTLRCSPKSGHDTVSWYQQALGQGPQFIFQYYEEEERQRGNFPDRFSGHQFPNYSSELNVNALLLGDSALYLCASSLDRGNTEAFFGQGTRLTVV.

This clone occurred a few times. V gene TRBV28 combines with J gene TRBJ2-1, with D perhaps TRBD2 (6 bases). The CDR3 runs 13 residues. The germline V gene has CDR1 MDHEN and CDR2 SYDVKM. With 8 bases removed from V and 7 bases from J, the gap between germline ends came to 15 bases. DNA for the CDR3: TGTGCCAGCGGGTTGGGCGGGATTAATGAGCAGTTCTTC. Protein product: CASGLGGINEQFF.

This chain connects TRBV28 to TRBJ1-1; no clear D. CDR1 is MDHEN, CDR2 SYDVKM, per germline. V gave up 2 bases and J gave up 0 bases, with 4 bases separating them. The CDR3 consists of 13 residues. The CDR3 protein is CASSLILNTEAFF. In nucleotides, the CDR3 is TGTGCCAGCAGTTTAATCTTGAACACTGAAGCTTTCTTT.

The count of this clone is one. V and J are TRBV27 and TRBJ2-3; no clear D gene. Trimming cost V 4 bases and J 7 bases, with 6 bases left between them. The germline V gene has CDR1 MNHEY and CDR2 SMNVEV (reference sequence). The CDR3 runs to 11 residues. CDR3 nucleotides: TGTGCCAGCAGTTGGGCCAATACGCAGTATTTT. Amino acid sequence: CASSWANTQYF.

The rearrangement joins TRBV19 to TRBJ1-5; D gene ambiguous. Germline lookup yields CDR1 LNHDA and CDR2 SQIVND (reference sequence). The CDR3 is 13 residues long. The V gene lost 3 bases and the J gene lost 6 bases, with 9 bases spanning the gap. DNA of the CDR3: TGTGCCAGTAGTATTGAAGGGAGTCAGCCCCAGCATTTT. It translates to CASSIEGSQPQHF.

V and J are TRBV15 and TRBJ1-5; D is unresolved. The V and J ends lost 2 bases and 8 bases respectively, with 16 bases between them. The CDR3 contains 15 residues. Germline V gene lookup returns CDR1 LNHNV and CDR2 YYDKDF (reference sequence). The CDR3 DNA follows: TGTGCCACCAGCAGATCCCAATCCGCCGGTGAGCCCCAGCATTTT. This codes for CATSRSQSAGEPQHF.

The table lists this clone with a count of one. This chain links TRBV27 with TRBJ1-6; no definite D call. V was cut by 3 bases and J by 0 bases, with 6 bases left in between. CDR1 and CDR2 (germline): MNHEY, SMNVEV (reference sequence). The CDR3 covers 15 residues. The CDR3 sequence is CASSFSSSYNSPLHF. CDR3 DNA sequence: TGTGCCAGCAGTTTTTCGAGCTCCTATAATTCACCCCTCCACTTT.

This chain connects TRBV7-6 to TRBJ2-3, with a possible D match to TRBD2 (7 bases). The V gene's germline CDR1 is SGHVS and CDR2 FNYEAQ. Deletions cut 0 bases from V and 4 bases from J, with 14 bases between. The CDR3 loop spans 16 amino acids. DNA for the CDR3: TGTGCCAGCAGCTTAGCAGGGGGGGGGCTATCAGATACGCAGTATTTT. This encodes CASSLAGGGLSDTQYF.